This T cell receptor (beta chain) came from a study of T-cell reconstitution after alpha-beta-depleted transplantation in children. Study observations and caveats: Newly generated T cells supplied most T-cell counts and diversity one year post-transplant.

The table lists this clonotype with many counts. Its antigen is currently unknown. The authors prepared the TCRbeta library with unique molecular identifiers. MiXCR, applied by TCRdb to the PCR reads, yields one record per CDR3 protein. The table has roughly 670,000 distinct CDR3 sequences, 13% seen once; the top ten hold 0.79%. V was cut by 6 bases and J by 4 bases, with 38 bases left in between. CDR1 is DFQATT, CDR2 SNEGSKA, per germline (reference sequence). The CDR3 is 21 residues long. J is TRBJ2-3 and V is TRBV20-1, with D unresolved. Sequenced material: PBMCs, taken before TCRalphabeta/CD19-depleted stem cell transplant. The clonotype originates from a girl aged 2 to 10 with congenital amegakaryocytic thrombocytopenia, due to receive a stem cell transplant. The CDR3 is CSAPRNRAGSIGGLTADTQYF. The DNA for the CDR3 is TGCAGTGCCCCACGCAACCGGGCCGGTTCGATTGGTGGTTTAACCGCAGATACGCAGTATTTT.